These T cell receptor beta chains were read from a single sample in a study of T cells of healthy individuals. TCRdb called the 5' RACE reads again in MiXCR, with one record for every CDR3 protein. Altogether roughly 76,000 distinct CDR3 sequences are present, more than 5% being singletons, with the ten largest covering about 7.5%. The receptor set was obtained from a female donor in good health. CDR3s include the opening cysteine and the closing phenylalanine or tryptophan. The D gene is left open where the match is weak. Clone size is stated in some rows and not others, as once, few, many or a class when expanded.

>-|many|TRBJ2-7|TRBV20-1
CSGGSAYEQYF
TGCAGCGGAGGTTCTGCCTACGAGCAGTACTTC
>TRBD2|few|TRBJ2-3|TRBV7-6
CASSLGLAGSGDTQYF
TGTGCCAGCAGCTTAGGACTAGCGGGATCGGGGGATACGCAGTATTTT
>TRBD1|-|TRBJ2-1|TRBV20-1
CSATHRDRGVNEQFF
TGCAGTGCAACCCACCGGGACAGGGGAGTCAATGAGCAGTTCTTC
>TRBD1|many|TRBJ1-1|TRBV18
CASSRQGAGNTEAFF
TGTGCCAGCTCACGACAGGGAGCGGGGAACACTGAAGCTTTCTTT
>-|few|TRBJ2-7|TRBV6-6
CASAGQRPETYF
TGTGCCAGCGCGGGGCAGCGGCCTGAGACGTACTTC
>TRBD1|many|TRBJ1-4|TRBV20-1
CSAKPGQTNEKLFF
TGCAGTGCTAAACCGGGACAGACAAATGAAAAACTGTTTTTT
>-|many|TRBJ1-1|TRBV3-1
CASSQVTAGVDEAFF
TGTGCCAGCAGCCAAGTGACAGCAGGGGTTGACGAAGCTTTCTTT
>TRBD2|many|TRBJ2-7|TRBV20-1
CSVPTSGYEQYF
TGCAGTGTTCCGACTAGCGGTTACGAGCAGTACTTC
>TRBD2|-|TRBJ2-1|TRBV28
CASRPSGSYNEQFF
TGTGCCAGCAGACCTAGCGGCTCCTACAATGAGCAGTTCTTC
>TRBD2|many|TRBJ2-3|TRBV19
CAAGADTQYF
TGTGCCGCGGGAGCGGATACGCAGTATTTT
>-|many|TRBJ1-2|TRBV18
CASSPRTDSYGYTF
TGTGCCAGCTCACCACGCACGGACAGCTATGGCTACACCTTC
>TRBD1|few|TRBJ2-1|TRBV7-9
CASSLRTAITGVSYNEQFF
TGTGCCAGCAGCCTAAGAACGGCTATAACAGGGGTCTCCTACAATGAGCAGTTCTTC
>TRBD2|many|TRBJ2-2|TRBV6-5
CASSYAGGGELFF
TGTGCCAGCAGTTACGCGGGAGGGGGGGAGCTGTTTTTT
>TRBD1|many|TRBJ1-1|TRBV5-8
CASSLDRGPRMNTEAFF
TGTGCCAGCAGCTTGGACAGGGGGCCGCGGATGAACACTGAAGCTTTCTTT
>-|-|TRBJ2-5|TRBV13
CASSRRTDLETQYF
TGTGCCAGCAGCCGCCGGACAGACTTAGAGACCCAGTACTTC
>-|few|TRBJ2-3|TRBV7-2
CASSYRDGWGTDTQYF
TGTGCCAGCAGCTACCGGGACGGTTGGGGCACAGATACGCAGTATTTT
>-|-|TRBJ1-2|TRBV12-3/TRBV12-4
CASSLGAYGYTF
TGTGCCAGCAGTTTAGGGGCTTATGGCTACACCTTC
>TRBD1|few|TRBJ1-1|TRBV12-3/TRBV12-4
CASRTGGIDFTEAFF
TGTGCCAGCAGGACAGGGGGCATAGATTTCACTGAAGCTTTCTTT
>-|many|TRBJ2-7|TRBV2
CASRRVTTSGEQYF
TGTGCCAGCAGGAGAGTGACTACCTCGGGCGAGCAGTACTTC
>TRBD1|few|TRBJ1-5|TRBV6-2/TRBV6-3
CASSYSTGTGASQPQHF
TGTGCCAGCAGTTACTCTACCGGGACAGGGGCTTCTCAGCCCCAGCATTTT
>-|few|TRBJ2-3|TRBV4-1
CASSPLEPSGTDTQYF
TGCGCCAGCAGCCCCCTTGAGCCTTCAGGCACAGATACGCAGTATTTT
>TRBD1|many|TRBJ1-6|TRBV6-5
CASSLGGQGANSPLHF
TGTGCCAGCTCTCTGGGCGGACAGGGGGCGAATTCACCCCTCCACTTT
>-|many|TRBJ2-1|TRBV9
CASSEDYPYNEQFF
TGTGCCAGCAGTGAAGACTACCCCTACAATGAGCAGTTCTTC
>-|many|TRBJ1-5|TRBV4-1
CASSQDRAGRQPQHF
TGCGCCAGCAGCCAAGATAGGGCCGGCCGGCAGCCCCAGCATTTT
>-|few|TRBJ1-1|TRBV6-2/TRBV6-3
CASSYGQGLMNTEAFF
TGTGCCAGCAGTTACGGGCAGGGCCTCATGAACACTGAAGCTTTCTTT
>-|many|TRBJ2-3|TRBV5-5
CASSFYGSTDTQYF
TGTGCCAGCAGCTTCTATGGAAGCACAGATACGCAGTATTTT